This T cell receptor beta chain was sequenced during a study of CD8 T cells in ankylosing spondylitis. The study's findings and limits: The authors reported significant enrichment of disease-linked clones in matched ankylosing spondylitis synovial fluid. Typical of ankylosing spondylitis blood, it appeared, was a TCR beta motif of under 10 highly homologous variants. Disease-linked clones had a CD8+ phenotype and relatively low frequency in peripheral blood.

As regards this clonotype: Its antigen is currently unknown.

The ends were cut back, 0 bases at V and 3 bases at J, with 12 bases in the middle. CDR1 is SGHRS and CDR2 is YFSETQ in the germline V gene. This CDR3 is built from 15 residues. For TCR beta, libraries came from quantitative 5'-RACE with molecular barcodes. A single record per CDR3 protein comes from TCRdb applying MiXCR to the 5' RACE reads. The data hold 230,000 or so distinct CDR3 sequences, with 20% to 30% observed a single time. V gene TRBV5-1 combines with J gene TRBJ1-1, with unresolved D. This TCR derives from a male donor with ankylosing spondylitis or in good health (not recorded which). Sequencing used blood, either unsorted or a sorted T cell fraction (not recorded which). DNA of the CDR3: TGCGCCAGCAGCTTGGTATATCCCAGCGACACTGAAGCTTTCTTT. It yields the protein CASSLVYPSDTEAFF.